This T cell receptor beta chain emerged from a study of blood T cell repertoires in COVID-19. Study-level background: The study drew acute and convalescent COVID-19 samples from the United States, Italy and Spain.

The method was immunoSEQ multiplex PCR; TCRdb's version includes in-frame clones alone and lacks a portion of them. The table has about 73,000 clones, 89% seen once. The CDR3 sequence is 14 residues long. Germline V lookup: CDR1 SGHVS, CDR2 FNYEAQ. With V trimmed by 2 bases and J by 1 base, 1 base remained unmatched. V is TRBV7-6 and J is TRBJ2-5; 7 nucleotides line up with TRBD2. Sequencing was done on a sample of peripheral blood. The receptor's source is a man at least 80 years old with acute or convalescent COVID-19. CDR3 sequence (DNA): TGTGCCAGCAGCTTATGGGAGGGCCAAGAGACCCAGTACTTC. Translation gives CASSLWEGQETQYF.